These 20 T cell receptor beta chains were sequenced from one sample in a study of regulatory T cells in long-lasting Graves disease. Building the TCR beta libraries relied on iRepertoire HTBI primers, and CDR3 regions underwent Arm-PCR. TCRdb re-derived calls from the multiplex PCR reads in MiXCR, one entry per CDR3 protein. The sample yields about 530,000 distinct CDR3 sequences, about 16% seen once. Time point defined: newly diagnosed GD, antithyroid drugs for less than 3 months. From PBMCs, RNA was extracted and then used to make the TCR library. The same sample was also used in a study of T cells in Graves' hyperthyroidism and ophthalmopathy.

Sequenced material: peripheral blood mononuclear cells (PBMCs), taken at new diagnosis, from a patient treated with antithyroid drugs. The receptors here all came from a middle-aged woman with Graves disease.

This clonotype occurred many times. The rearrangement joins TRBV28 to TRBJ2-7; the D gene is possibly TRBD2 (5 bases). Germline V gene lookup returns CDR1 MDHEN and CDR2 SYDVKM. The CDR3 totals 15 residues. Trimming took 6 bases from V and 1 from J, leaving 16 bases between them. CDR3 sequence: CASSSEEGFSYEQYF. For the CDR3, the DNA is TGTGCCAGCAGCTCGGAGGAAGGATTTTCCTACGAGCAGTACTTC.

The J gene is TRBJ2-2, the V gene TRBV5-1; TRBD2 is a possible D gene (6 bases). With 0 bases removed from V and 8 bases from J, the gap between germline ends came to 14 bases. The CDR3 extends over 15 amino acids. The V gene's germline CDR1 is SGHRS and CDR2 YFSETQ. In nucleotides, the CDR3 is TGCGCCAGCAGCTTGGATAGCGGTGGGCGAGGGGAGCTGTTTTTT. Translated: CASSLDSGGRGELFF.

This clonotype was recorded many times. V and J are TRBV6-2 or TRBV6-3 and TRBJ1-4; D unresolved. V was cut by 0 bases and J by 2 bases, with 7 bases left in between. Looked up from germline, CDR1 is MNHEY and CDR2 is SVGEGT. CDR3 length: 15 amino acids. The CDR3 spells CASSYSIGTNEKLFF. The CDR3 DNA sequence: TGTGCCAGCAGTTACTCGATAGGCACTAATGAAAAACTGTTTTTT.

The table lists this clonotype with a few counts. J is TRBJ2-5 and V is TRBV6-5; a possible D gene is TRBD2 (6 bases). CDR1 is MNHEY and CDR2 is SVGAGI in the germline V gene. The CDR3 loop spans 15 amino acids. V lost 0 bases and J lost 4, with 12 bases in between. The CDR3 DNA reads TGTGCCAGCAGTTACTCTGGACGGGGGACAGAGACCCAGTACTTC. This sequence encodes CASSYSGRGTETQYF.

V and J are TRBV20-1 and TRBJ1-2, with D maybe TRBD1 (5 bases). V lost 6 bases and J 9 bases, leaving 17 bases between the germline ends. Germline CDR1 and CDR2: DFQATT and SNEGSKA (reference sequence). This CDR3 spans 12 amino acids. The CDR3 here is CSASRTPESYTF. The CDR3 bases are TGCAGTGCCTCCCGGACACCGGAGAGCTACACCTTC.

The V gene is TRBV20-1, the J gene TRBJ2-1; 10 nucleotides align to TRBD1. The CDR3 totals 13 residues. V gave up 3 bases and J gave up 6 bases; unmatched junction bases: 2. Germline V gives CDR1 DFQATT, CDR2 SNEGSKA (reference sequence). CDR3 in amino acids: CSARDRGINEQFF. CDR3 DNA sequence: TGCAGTGCTAGGGACAGGGGGATCAATGAGCAGTTCTTC.

V usage is TRBV7-8 and J usage is TRBJ2-7, with no clear D. Per the germline V gene, CDR1 is SGHVS and CDR2 is FQNEAQ. Trimming shortened V by 1 base and J by 6 bases, and 10 bases separated the two germline ends. The CDR3 consists of 13 residues. CDR3 region: CASSLELSFEQYF. In nucleotides, the CDR3 is TGTGCCAGCAGCTTAGAATTGAGTTTCGAGCAGTACTTC.

In its sample, this clonotype was seen many times. The CDR3 spells CASSYGTYAYEQYF. The DNA for the CDR3 is TGTGCCAGCAGCTACGGGACATATGCCTACGAGCAGTACTTC. This rearrangement joins TRBV3-1 to TRBJ2-7, with TRBD1 as a possible D gene (6 bases). CDR3 length: 14 residues. V was clipped by 5 bases and J by 2 bases, with 13 bases between them. Germline CDR1 reads LGHDT; CDR2 reads YNNKEL (reference sequence).

The chain couples TRBV10-3 to TRBJ1-1, with a tentative D call TRBD1 (6 bases). CDR1 is ENHRY, CDR2 SYGVKD, per germline. The V and J ends lost 6 bases and 2 bases respectively, with 13 bases between them. CDR3 size: 14 residues. The CDR3 loop reads CAIRSDRSNTEAFF. The CDR3, as DNA: TGTGCCATCAGATCCGACAGGTCTAACACTGAAGCTTTCTTT.

The sample holds a few counts of this clonotype. The conserved closing phenylalanine or tryptophan is absent in this CDR3, likely reflecting a read error. Because the CDR3's place on the DNA is in doubt, the DNA is left out and the CDR3 is given as listed by TCRdb. This sequence joins TRBV11-2 and TRBJ2-1; the table's D call TRBD1 went unverified against the DNA. The CDR3 has 13 residues if both end residues are counted. Germline CDR1 and CDR2: SGHAT and FQNNGV. CDR3 in amino acids: CASSLATQGANSL.

This clonotype was seen at least ten times. CDR3 sequence: CASSLGMNYYGYTF. As DNA, the CDR3 is TGTGCCAGCAGCTTAGGCATGAATTACTATGGCTACACCTTC. This sequence joins TRBV7-9 and TRBJ1-2; D remains unclear. This CDR3 region has 14 residues. V lost 1 base and J 3 bases, leaving 9 bases between the germline ends. Looked up from germline, CDR1 is SEHNR and CDR2 is FQNEAQ (reference sequence).

The rearrangement joins TRBV10-3 to TRBJ2-1, with 9 bases lining up with TRBD1. After removal of 0 bases from V and 6 bases from J, the junction contained 0 bases not matched to a gene. In germline, CDR1 is ENHRY, CDR2 SYGVKD. CDR3 length: 14 amino acids. This chain's CDR3 is CAISESTGGNEQFF. The CDR3 DNA is TGTGCCATCAGTGAGTCGACAGGGGGCAATGAGCAGTTCTTC.

This clonotype was seen only a few times. The chain employs TRBV12-3 or TRBV12-4 and TRBJ2-3; D tentatively reads TRBD1 or TRBD2 (7 bases each). The V gene lost 3 bases and the J gene lost 6 bases, with 16 bases spanning the gap. The CDR3 is made up of 15 amino acids. The CDR3 sequence: CASSFQGGEGDTQYF. For the CDR3, the DNA is TGTGCCAGCAGTTTTCAGGGGGGGGAAGGTGATACGCAGTATTTT.

The chain has TRBV20-1 and TRBJ2-7, with D unresolved. There are 13 residues in the CDR3. V dropped 3 bases and J dropped 0 bases, with 9 bases sitting between them. Germline V lookup: CDR1 DFQATT, CDR2 SNEGSKA (reference sequence). The CDR3 nucleotides are TGCAGTGCTAGTCCCACAAGCTCCTACGAGCAGTACTTC. Translated: CSASPTSSYEQYF.

The V call is TRBV3-1, the J call TRBJ2-3; D might be TRBD1 (6 bases). Deletions cut 1 base from V and 3 bases from J, with 8 bases between. Germline CDR1 LGHDT, CDR2 YNNKEL (reference sequence). This CDR3 contains 14 residues. CDR3 in amino acids: CASSQGTVTDTQYF. For the CDR3, the DNA is TGTGCCAGCAGCCAAGGGACAGTTACAGATACGCAGTATTTT.

This clonotype was counted many times. The chain recombines TRBV28 with TRBJ1-5, with no clear D. This CDR3 comprises 11 residues. Per the germline V gene, CDR1 is MDHEN and CDR2 is SYDVKM. Deletions cut 3 bases from V and 8 bases from J, with 5 bases between. In DNA form, the CDR3 reads TGTGCCAGCAGTTTTGGGGAGCCCCAGCATTTT. Amino acid sequence: CASSFGEPQHF.

This clonotype was counted at least ten times. The rearrangement uses TRBV7-3 and TRBJ2-3; D is unclear. CDR1 is SGHTA and CDR2 is FQGTGA in the germline V gene. V lost 0 bases and J 0 bases, leaving 4 bases between the germline ends. CDR3 length: 14 amino acids. CDR3 nucleotide sequence: TGTGCCAGCAGCTTAACCGGTAGCACAGATACGCAGTATTTT. Its protein product is CASSLTGSTDTQYF.

The chain uses TRBV5-6 and TRBJ1-1; D remains ambiguous. Germline V CDR1 and CDR2: SGHDT, YYEEEE. The CDR3 runs to 12 residues. Trimming removed 0 bases at V and 6 bases at J, with 6 bases between. CDR3 sequence reads: CASSLEAAEAFF. The CDR3 nucleotides read TGTGCCAGCAGCTTGGAGGCAGCTGAAGCTTTCTTT.

The chain is built from TRBV3-1 and TRBJ2-7, with TRBD1 matching over 10 bases. Trimming removed 5 bases from V and 0 bases from J; junction bases left unmatched: 4. CDR1 LGHDT and CDR2 YNNKEL come from the germline V gene (reference sequence). The CDR3 runs 15 residues. CDR3 region: CASSSWTGGSYEQYF. CDR3 coding DNA: TGTGCCAGCAGCTCGTGGACAGGGGGCTCCTACGAGCAGTACTTC.

This clonotype was recorded a few times. CDR3 sequence reads: CASRKQGLGSGANVLTF. DNA of the CDR3: TGTGCCAGTAGGAAACAGGGTTTAGGTTCTGGGGCCAACGTCCTGACTTTC. The V call is TRBV19, the J call TRBJ2-6; tentative D call: TRBD1 (6 bases). Germline CDR1 and CDR2: LNHDA and SQIVND (reference sequence). Trimming cost V 6 bases and J 1 base, with 16 bases left between them. This CDR3 has 17 residues.